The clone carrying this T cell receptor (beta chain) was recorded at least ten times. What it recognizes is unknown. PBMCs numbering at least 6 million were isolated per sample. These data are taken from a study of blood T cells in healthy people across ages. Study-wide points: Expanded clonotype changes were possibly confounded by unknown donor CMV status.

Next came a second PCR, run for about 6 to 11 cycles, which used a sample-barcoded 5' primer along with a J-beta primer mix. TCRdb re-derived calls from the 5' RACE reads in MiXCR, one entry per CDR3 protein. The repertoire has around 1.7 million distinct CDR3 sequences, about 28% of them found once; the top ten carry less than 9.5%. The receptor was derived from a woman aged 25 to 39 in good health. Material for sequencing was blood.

The CDR3 sequence is CASSLGSGRRNEQFF. DNA for the CDR3: TGTGCCAGCAGCTTAGGTAGCGGGAGACGCAATGAGCAGTTCTTC. The V and J genes are TRBV7-9 and TRBJ2-1; 9 bases map to TRBD2. V shed 1 base, J shed 6 bases, and the junction held 4 bases outside the gene matches. The CDR3 covers 15 residues. Germline V gene lookup returns CDR1 SEHNR and CDR2 FQNEAQ (reference sequence).